Each of the 2 T cell receptor beta chains below was sequenced from the same sample in a study of T-cell memory formation after mild COVID-19. One entry per CDR3 protein results from TCRdb running MiXCR on the 5' RACE reads. The table lists around 300,000 distinct CDR3 sequences, roughly 19% of them singletons. Material for sequencing was PBMCs or a T cell subset sorted from them (not recorded which). These receptors originate from a man younger than 35 who had mild COVID-19 (a few samples of this study predate the infection). Cell type and time point are not known.

V usage is TRBV4-2 and J usage is TRBJ2-5; D might be TRBD1 (6 bases). The V end was cut by 0 bases, the J end by 4 bases, with 9 bases between. Germline V gene data show CDR1 as LGHNA and CDR2 as YNFKEQ. CDR3 length: 14 amino acids. CDR3 sequence reads: CASSQDPQGETQYF. As DNA, the CDR3 is TGTGCCAGCAGCCAAGACCCACAGGGAGAGACCCAGTACTTC.

In this sample, this clonotype turned up a few times. This sequence joins TRBV15 and TRBJ1-5; D unclear. V lost 5 bases and J 4 bases, leaving 12 bases between the germline ends. Looked up from germline, CDR1 is LNHNV and CDR2 is YYDKDF (reference sequence). This CDR3 region has 14 residues. CDR3 residues: CATSSPVGNQPQHF. CDR3 DNA: TGTGCCACCAGCTCCCCGGTTGGGAATCAGCCCCAGCATTTT.